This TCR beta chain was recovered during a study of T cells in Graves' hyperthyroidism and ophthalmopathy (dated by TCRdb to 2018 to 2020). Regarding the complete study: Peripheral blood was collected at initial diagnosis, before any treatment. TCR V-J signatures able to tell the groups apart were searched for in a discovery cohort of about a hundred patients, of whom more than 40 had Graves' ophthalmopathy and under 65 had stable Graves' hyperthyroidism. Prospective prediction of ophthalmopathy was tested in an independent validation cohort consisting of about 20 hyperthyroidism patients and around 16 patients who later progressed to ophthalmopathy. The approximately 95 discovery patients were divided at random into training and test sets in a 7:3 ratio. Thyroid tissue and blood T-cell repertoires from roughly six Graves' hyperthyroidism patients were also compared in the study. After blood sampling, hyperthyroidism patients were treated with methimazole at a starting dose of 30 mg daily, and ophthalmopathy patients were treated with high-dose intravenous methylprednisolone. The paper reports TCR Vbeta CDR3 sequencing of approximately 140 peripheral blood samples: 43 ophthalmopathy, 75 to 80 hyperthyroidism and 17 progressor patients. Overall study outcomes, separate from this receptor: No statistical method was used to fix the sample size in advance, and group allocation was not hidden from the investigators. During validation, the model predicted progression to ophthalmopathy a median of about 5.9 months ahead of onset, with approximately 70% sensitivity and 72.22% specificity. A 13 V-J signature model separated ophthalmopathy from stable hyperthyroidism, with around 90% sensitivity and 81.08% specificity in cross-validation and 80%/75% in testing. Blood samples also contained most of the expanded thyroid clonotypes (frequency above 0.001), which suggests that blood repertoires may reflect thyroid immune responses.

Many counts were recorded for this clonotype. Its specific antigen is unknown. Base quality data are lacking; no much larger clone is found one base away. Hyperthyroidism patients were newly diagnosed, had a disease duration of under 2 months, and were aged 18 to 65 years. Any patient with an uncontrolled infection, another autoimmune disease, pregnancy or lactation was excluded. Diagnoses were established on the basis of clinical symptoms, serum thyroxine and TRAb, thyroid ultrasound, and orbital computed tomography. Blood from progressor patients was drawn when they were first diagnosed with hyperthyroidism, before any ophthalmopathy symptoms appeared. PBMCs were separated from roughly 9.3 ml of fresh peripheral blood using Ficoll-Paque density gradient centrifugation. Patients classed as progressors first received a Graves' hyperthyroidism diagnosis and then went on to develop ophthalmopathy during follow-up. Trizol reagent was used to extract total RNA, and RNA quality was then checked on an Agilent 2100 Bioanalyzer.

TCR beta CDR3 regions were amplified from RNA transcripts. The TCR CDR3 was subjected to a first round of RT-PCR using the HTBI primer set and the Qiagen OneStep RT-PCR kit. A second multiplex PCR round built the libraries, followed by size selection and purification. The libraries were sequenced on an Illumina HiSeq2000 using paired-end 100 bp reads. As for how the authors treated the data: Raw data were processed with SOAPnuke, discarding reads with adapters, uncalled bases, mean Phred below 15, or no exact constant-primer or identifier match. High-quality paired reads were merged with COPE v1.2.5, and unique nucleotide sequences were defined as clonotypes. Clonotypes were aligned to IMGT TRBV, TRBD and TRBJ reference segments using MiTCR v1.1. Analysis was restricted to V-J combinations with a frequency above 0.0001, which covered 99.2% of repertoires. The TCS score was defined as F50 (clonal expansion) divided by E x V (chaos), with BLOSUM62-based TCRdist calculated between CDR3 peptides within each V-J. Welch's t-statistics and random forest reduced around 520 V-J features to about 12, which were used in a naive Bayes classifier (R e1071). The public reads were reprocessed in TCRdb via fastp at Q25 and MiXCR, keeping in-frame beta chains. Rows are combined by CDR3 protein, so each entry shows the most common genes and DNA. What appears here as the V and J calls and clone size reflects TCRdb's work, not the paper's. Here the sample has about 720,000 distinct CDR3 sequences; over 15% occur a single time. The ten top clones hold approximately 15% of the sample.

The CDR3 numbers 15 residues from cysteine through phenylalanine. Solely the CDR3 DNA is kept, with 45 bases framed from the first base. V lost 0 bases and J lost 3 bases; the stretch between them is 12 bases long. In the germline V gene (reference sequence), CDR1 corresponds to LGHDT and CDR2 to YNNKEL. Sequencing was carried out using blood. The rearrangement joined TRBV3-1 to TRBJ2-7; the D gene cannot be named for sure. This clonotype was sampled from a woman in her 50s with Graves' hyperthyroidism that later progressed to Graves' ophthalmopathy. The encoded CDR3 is CASSQEESESYEQYF. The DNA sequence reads TGTGCCAGCAGCCAAGAAGAGTCGGAGAGCTACGAGCAGTACTTC.